Each of the 32 T cell receptor beta chains below was sequenced from the same sample in a study of human T cells and chemical hapten exposure (dated by TCRdb to 2020 to 2022). Taken with the paper, the label for time point translates to: patch test 3, about 24 weeks after DPC sensitization. This sample's treatment or condition label indicates: therapeutic diphenylcyclopropenone sensitization with weekly scalp DPC. Libraries were prepared through RACE. Sequenced on a NextSeq 500. In-frame beta chains were kept once TCRdb had trimmed the public reads at Q25 with fastp and called clones with MiXCR. Each entry is one CDR3 protein sequence, shown with its most common DNA and genes. Present in this sample are roughly 130,000 distinct CDR3 sequences, approximately 11% of which were seen just once. The ten biggest clones cover over 2% of the sample. Here the sequenced sample was whole blood, taken in connection with sensitization to the hapten diphenylcyclopropenone (DPC). The receptors originated from a woman aged 45-65 years with alopecia areata. Some clones in this sample may be carry-over from other donors' samples.

This clonotype appeared many times. The chain recombines TRBV12-3 or TRBV12-4 with TRBJ2-2; no firm D call. Trimming took 6 bases from V and 1 from J, leaving 9 bases between them. The CDR3 runs 14 residues. This chain's CDR3 is CASSLLLNTGELFF. CDR3 coding DNA: TGTGCCAGCAGCCTTCTATTGAACACCGGGGAGCTGTTTTTT.

The rearrangement joins TRBV20-1 to TRBJ2-7; 9 bases are shared with TRBD1. The CDR3 length is 14 residues. Germline V gene data show CDR1 as DFQATT and CDR2 as SNEGSKA (reference sequence). V lost 6 bases and J lost 2; bases outside the gene matches: 8. The CDR3 DNA follows: TGCAGTGCGGCCGGGACAGGGTCAACCTACGAGCAGTACTTC. Protein sequence: CSAAGTGSTYEQYF.

J is TRBJ2-3 and V is TRBV7-9; no clear D. Trimming shortened V by 6 bases and J by 2 bases, and 15 bases separated the two germline ends. Germline V lookup: CDR1 SEHNR, CDR2 FQNEAQ (reference sequence). The CDR3 length is 15 residues. As DNA, the CDR3 is TGTGCCAGCAGACCCGCCCAGGAGTACACAGATACGCAGTATTTT. Protein sequence: CASRPAQEYTDTQYF.

This chain connects TRBV27 to TRBJ1-4; D gene unclear. Trimming removed 5 bases from V and 0 bases from J, with 10 bases in between. This CDR3 comprises 15 residues. Germline V lookup: CDR1 MNHEY, CDR2 SMNVEV (reference sequence). The CDR3 DNA sequence: TGTGCCAGCAGTGCGACGGACGCAACTAATGAAAAACTGTTTTTT. This gives the protein CASSATDATNEKLFF.

This rearrangement joins TRBV4-1 to TRBJ2-7; 7 bases align to TRBD1. The V segment lost 1 base and the J segment 4 bases; nucleotides outside the gene matches: 4. Germline V gene sequence: CDR1 MGHRA, CDR2 YSYEKL. The CDR3 is 14 amino acids. The CDR3 coding sequence is TGCGCCAGCAGCCAAGCTACAGGGGAATACGAGCAGTACTTC. It codes for CASSQATGEYEQYF.

This clonotype was seen repeatedly, ten times or more. V and J are TRBV7-8 and TRBJ2-3; TRBD2 agrees at 9 bases. The CDR3 is made up of 16 amino acids. Trimming removed 1 base from V and 6 bases from J; junction bases left unmatched: 8. Germline-derived CDR1 and CDR2 are SGHVS and FQNEAQ. The CDR3 protein is CASSLELAGGSDTQYF. The CDR3 region has the DNA TGTGCCAGCAGCTTAGAACTGGCGGGAGGGTCTGATACGCAGTATTTT.

In this sample, this clonotype turned up a few times. V gene TRBV5-4 combines with J gene TRBJ2-1; tentative D call: TRBD2 (5 bases). Germline CDR1 reads SGHNT; CDR2 reads YYREEE (reference sequence). Trimming took off 3 bases at V and 7 bases at J, with 11 bases between the two ends. The CDR3 extends over 13 amino acids. The CDR3 DNA sequence: TGTGCCAGCAGCTCCCGCCCGGGGAATGAGCAGTTCTTC. Its translation: CASSSRPGNEQFF.

This clonotype has at least ten counts. The chain combines TRBV11-2 with TRBJ2-7; D ambiguous. The CDR3 is 12 residues long. Germline-derived CDR1 and CDR2 are SGHAT and FQNNGV. V was cut by 1 base and J by 1 base, with 2 bases left in between. The CDR3 sequence: CASSLGSYEQYF. CDR3 sequence (DNA): TGTGCCAGCAGCTTAGGGTCCTACGAGCAGTACTTC.

Points on this clonotype: At one boundary the junction diverges from the germline segment, which might be a read error. The V and J genes are TRBV11-3 and TRBJ1-1; possibly TRBD1 for D (5 bases). The CDR3 sequence is 14 residues long. Per the germline V gene, CDR1 is SGHNT and CDR2 is YENEEA. This chain's CDR3 is CASSLEGWSTEAFF. The CDR3 region has the DNA TGTGCCAGCAGCCTAGAGGGGTGGAGCACTGAAGCTTTCTTT.

This clonotype was found a few times. The chain links TRBV29-1 to TRBJ2-7; 12 positions agree with TRBD1. The CDR3 consists of 13 residues. V was clipped by 6 bases and J by 7 bases; unmatched bases: 7. Germline CDR1 SQVTM, CDR2 ANQGSEA. The CDR3 here is CSVMGQGAWEQYF. DNA for the CDR3: TGCAGCGTAATGGGACAGGGGGCATGGGAGCAGTACTTC.

The rearrangement links TRBV6-2 or TRBV6-3 to TRBJ1-1; weak D call: TRBD1 (6 bases). The CDR3 sequence is 17 residues long. The ends were cut back, 0 bases at V and 5 bases at J, with 19 bases in the middle. Per germline, CDR1 MNHEY and CDR2 SVGEGT. CDR3 sequence reads: CASSYSTGLPPGTEAFF. CDR3 bases: TGTGCCAGCAGTTACTCGACAGGACTACCCCCAGGAACTGAAGCTTTCTTT.

The chain recombines TRBV6-6 with TRBJ1-5, with D possibly matching TRBD1 (6 bases). Trimming stripped 9 bases from V and 8 bases from J, with 20 bases between. In germline, CDR1 is MNHNY, CDR2 SVGAGI (reference sequence). The length of the CDR3 is 14 residues. The CDR3 loop is CASHPTGSPEPQHF. The CDR3 DNA sequence: TGTGCCAGTCATCCGACAGGAAGTCCCGAGCCCCAGCATTTT.

The chain is built from TRBV6-1 and TRBJ2-6; D is uncertain. Trimming removed 4 bases at V and 0 bases at J, with 7 bases between. Germline V CDR1 and CDR2: MNHNS, SASEGT. The CDR3 length is 15 residues. The CDR3 here is CASSVLVSGANVLTF. In DNA form, the CDR3 reads TGTGCCAGCAGTGTATTGGTCTCTGGGGCCAACGTCCTGACTTTC.

The rearrangement joins TRBV12-3 or TRBV12-4 to TRBJ2-7; no clear D. Deletions cut 4 bases from V and 10 bases from J, with 23 bases between. This CDR3 has 15 residues. The CDR3 loop is CASSSTHLLTIPQYF. DNA of the CDR3: TGTGCCAGCAGTTCGACACACCTCCTGACAATCCCCCAGTACTTC.

This clonotype was detected only a few times. This chain connects TRBV2 to TRBJ1-1; D unresolved. The CDR3 loop spans 13 amino acids. The V gene's germline CDR1 is SNHLY and CDR2 FYNNEI. The V and J ends lost 6 bases and 1 base respectively, with 9 bases between them. DNA of the CDR3: TGTGCCAGCAGGCAAGCGCCGAACACTGAAGCTTTCTTT. Amino acids: CASRQAPNTEAFF. The full variable domain, with the rest looked up from reference TRBV2 and TRBJ1-1, is EPEVTQTPSHQVTQMGQEVILRCVPISNHLYFYWYRQILGQKVEFLVSFYNNEISEKSEIFDDQFSVERPDGSNFTLKIRSTKLEDSAMYFCASRQAPNTEAFFGQGTRLTVV.

This clonotype was seen a few times. This sequence joins TRBV20-1 and TRBJ1-5; D gene ambiguous. Germline V gene data show CDR1 as DFQATT and CDR2 as SNEGSKA (reference sequence). This CDR3 comprises 13 residues. V was clipped by 3 bases and J by 2 bases, with 8 bases between them. The CDR3 coding sequence is TGCAGTGCTAGCGGGTTAGGCAATCAGCCCCAGCATTTT. Amino acid sequence: CSASGLGNQPQHF.

This clonotype was counted a few times. The chain joins TRBV29-1 to TRBJ2-1, with D perhaps matching TRBD2 (5 bases). The V end lost 3 bases, the J end lost 3 bases, and 12 bases lay between the germline ends. Germline V gene lookup returns CDR1 SQVTM and CDR2 ANQGSEA. The CDR3 contains 14 residues. CDR3 protein: CSVDTSGLYNEQFF. CDR3 sequence (DNA): TGCAGCGTTGACACGAGCGGACTCTACAATGAGCAGTTCTTC.

This chain connects TRBV5-6 to TRBJ2-5; D uncertain. Germline V gene lookup returns CDR1 SGHDT and CDR2 YYEEEE. Trimming removed 1 base at V and 2 bases at J, with 6 bases between. The length of the CDR3 is 13 residues. CDR3 sequence: CASSLRLQETQYF. CDR3 DNA sequence: TGTGCCAGCAGCTTGAGACTTCAAGAGACCCAGTACTTC.

The chain links TRBV13 to TRBJ2-7, with TRBD2 matching over 10 bases. Germline V CDR1 and CDR2: PRHDT, FYEKMQ (reference sequence). The CDR3 has 17 residues. Trimming at V came to 4 bases and at J to 0 bases, leaving 9 bases not matched to a gene. The CDR3 nucleotides are TGTGCCAGCAGCTGGGGGGGTTCTAGCGGGGGCTCCTACGAGCAGTACTTC. Protein product: CASSWGGSSGGSYEQYF.

The chain couples TRBV2 to TRBJ2-3; D perhaps matches TRBD2 (6 bases). CDR1 and CDR2 from the germline V gene are SNHLY and FYNNEI. With 8 bases removed from V and 2 bases from J, the gap between germline ends came to 14 bases. The CDR3 consists of 14 residues. The chain's CDR3 is CASGGRLITDTQYF. CDR3 nucleotide sequence: TGTGCCAGCGGAGGGCGCCTTATCACAGATACGCAGTATTTT. The variable domain in full, with the rest retrieved from reference TRBV2 and TRBJ2-3, is EPEVTQTPSHQVTQMGQEVILRCVPISNHLYFYWYRQILGQKVEFLVSFYNNEISEKSEIFDDQFSVERPDGSNFTLKIRSTKLEDSAMYFCASGGRLITDTQYFGPGTRLTVL.

This clonotype has a handful of counts. CDR3 region: CASSLRGGRVSYQETQYF. DNA of the CDR3: TGTGCCAGCAGTTTACGTGGAGGACGGGTGTCGTACCAAGAGACCCAGTACTTC. V usage is TRBV28 and J usage is TRBJ2-5; possibly TRBD2 for D (5 bases). This CDR3 has 18 residues. With 2 bases removed from V and 0 bases from J, the gap between germline ends came to 19 bases. CDR1 is MDHEN, CDR2 SYDVKM, per germline.

This clonotype was counted many times. The J gene is TRBJ2-7, the V gene TRBV4-3; 10 positions match TRBD2. CDR1 LGHNA and CDR2 YSLEER come from the germline V gene. This CDR3 has 15 amino acids. The V and J ends lost 0 bases and 5 bases, in that order; junction bases with no gene match: 4. CDR3 protein: CASSQEVAGGHEQYF. DNA of the CDR3: TGCGCCAGCAGCCAAGAGGTAGCGGGAGGCCACGAGCAGTACTTC.

This clonotype was observed a handful of times. This sequence joins TRBV28 and TRBJ2-7; 8 bases line up with TRBD2. CDR3 length: 13 residues. Germline V gene sequence: CDR1 MDHEN, CDR2 SYDVKM. Germline trimming cut 7 bases from V and 6 bases from J; bases unmatched to any gene: 8. The CDR3 loop reads CASIINAGGEQYF. The CDR3 DNA follows: TGTGCCAGCATCATAAACGCGGGGGGCGAGCAGTACTTC.

This clonotype occurred a few times. The genes are TRBV7-2 and TRBJ1-6, with D unclear. This CDR3 has 17 residues. V was shortened by 1 base and J by 0 bases, with 10 bases between the two germline ends. CDR1 is SGHTA and CDR2 is FQGNSA in the germline V gene. This CDR3 is CASSLDPGSSYNSPLHF. The CDR3 DNA is TGTGCCAGCAGCTTAGACCCCGGCAGCTCCTATAATTCACCCCTCCACTTT.

This clonotype has more than one count but fewer than ten. V and J are TRBV6-6 and TRBJ2-5; no clear D gene. V shed 3 bases and J shed 5 bases, with 10 bases lying between them. This CDR3 is built from 13 residues. Germline V gene sequence: CDR1 MNHNY, CDR2 SVGAGI (reference sequence). The CDR3 protein is CASSYGPGETQYF. CDR3 DNA sequence: TGTGCCAGCAGTTATGGGCCCGGGGAGACCCAGTACTTC.

This clonotype was picked up a small number of times. This chain links TRBV6-2 or TRBV6-3 with TRBJ1-1; possible D gene TRBD1, 5 bases. Germline V gives CDR1 MNHEY, CDR2 SVGEGT. V was shortened by 5 bases and J by 1 base, with 11 bases between the two germline ends. The CDR3 sequence is 14 residues long. The CDR3 sequence is CASSQIQGNTEAFF. The CDR3 DNA sequence: TGTGCCAGCAGTCAAATTCAGGGGAACACTGAAGCTTTCTTT.

This clonotype was seen only a few times. The rearrangement uses TRBV12-3 or TRBV12-4 and TRBJ2-5; D call uncertain. Trimming left V 6 bases short and J 5 bases short, with 16 bases between. The CDR3 is 14 residues long. The CDR3 reads CASSLPGRPETQYF. CDR3 DNA: TGTGCCAGCAGCCTTCCTGGTAGGCCGGAGACCCAGTACTTC.

V gene TRBV10-3 combines with J gene TRBJ2-1, with 8 bases lining up with TRBD2. V trimming: 0 bases; J trimming: 2 bases; junction bases outside the gene matches: 6. Germline CDR1 ENHRY, CDR2 SYGVKD. This CDR3 region has 17 residues. CDR3 in amino acids: CAISESTGRGAYNEQFF. Here the CDR3 DNA reads TGTGCCATCAGTGAGTCGACGGGGCGGGGGGCCTACAATGAGCAGTTCTTC.

This sequence joins TRBV9 and TRBJ2-1, with 11 bases that match TRBD2. The CDR3 length is 16 residues. The germline V gene encodes CDR1 SGDLS and CDR2 YYNGEE. V trimming: 3 bases; J trimming: 6 bases; junction bases outside the gene matches: 8. The CDR3 here is CASSGASGGSSNEQFF. CDR3 sequence (DNA): TGTGCCAGCAGCGGGGCTAGCGGGGGGAGTAGCAATGAGCAGTTCTTC.

Ten or more counts support this clonotype. This chain links TRBV7-6 with TRBJ2-3; possibly TRBD1 for D (5 bases). CDR3 length: 13 amino acids. V gave up 6 bases and J gave up 8 bases, with 15 bases separating them. The germline V gene has CDR1 SGHVS and CDR2 FNYEAQ. The CDR3 nucleotides read TGTGCCAGCAGATTGGAAGGGGCTGGTACGCAGTATTTT. Amino acid sequence: CASRLEGAGTQYF.

This clonotype was counted a few times. This chain connects TRBV11-3 to TRBJ2-1, with D perhaps matching TRBD1 (5 bases). This CDR3 region has 13 residues. With 1 base removed from V and 5 bases from J, the gap between germline ends came to 6 bases. Per germline, CDR1 SGHNT and CDR2 YENEEA. The CDR3 reads CASSLGQNNEQFF. In nucleotides, the CDR3 is TGTGCCAGCAGCTTAGGACAGAACAATGAGCAGTTCTTC. The complete variable domain, with remaining parts taken from reference TRBV11-3 and TRBJ2-1, reads EAGVVQSPRYKIIEKKQPVAFWCNPISGHNTLYWYLQNLGQGPELLIRYENEEAVDDSQLPKDRFSAERLKGVDSTLKIQPAELGDSAVYLCASSLGQNNEQFFGPGTRLTVL.

Only a few counts were recorded for this clonotype. The V call is TRBV7-6, the J call TRBJ2-1; 8 bases align to TRBD2. In germline, CDR1 is SGHVS, CDR2 FNYEAQ. J lost 1 base, V lost 3 bases, and 2 bases had no gene match. The CDR3 loop spans 15 amino acids. In DNA form, the CDR3 reads TGTGCCAGCAGCTTCGGGGGGGAATCCTACAATGAGCAGTTCTTC. Protein: CASSFGGESYNEQFF. The variable domain in full, with the rest retrieved from reference TRBV7-6 and TRBJ2-1, is GAGVSQSPRYKVTKRGQDVALRCDPISGHVSLYWYRQALGQGPEFLTYFNYEAQQDKSGLPNDRFSAERPEGSISTLTIQRTEQRDSAMYRCASSFGGESYNEQFFGPGTRLTVL.